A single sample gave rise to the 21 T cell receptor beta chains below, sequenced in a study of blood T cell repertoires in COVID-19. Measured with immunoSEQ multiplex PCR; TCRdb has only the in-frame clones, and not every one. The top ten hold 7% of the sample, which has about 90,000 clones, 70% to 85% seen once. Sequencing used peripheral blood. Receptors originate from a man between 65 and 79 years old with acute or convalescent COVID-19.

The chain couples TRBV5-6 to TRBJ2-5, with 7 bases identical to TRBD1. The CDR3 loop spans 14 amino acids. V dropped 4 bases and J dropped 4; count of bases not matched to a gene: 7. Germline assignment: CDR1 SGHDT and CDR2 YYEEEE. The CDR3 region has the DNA TGTGCCAGCAGCCTACCGACAGGGTCAGAGACCCAGTACTTC. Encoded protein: CASSLPTGSETQYF.

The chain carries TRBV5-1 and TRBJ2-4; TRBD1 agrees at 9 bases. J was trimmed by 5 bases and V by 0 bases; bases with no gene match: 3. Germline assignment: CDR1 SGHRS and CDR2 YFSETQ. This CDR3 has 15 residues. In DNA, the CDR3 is TGCGCCAGCAGCTTGGGGGGACAGGGTCAAAACATTCAGTACTTC. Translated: CASSLGGQGQNIQYF.

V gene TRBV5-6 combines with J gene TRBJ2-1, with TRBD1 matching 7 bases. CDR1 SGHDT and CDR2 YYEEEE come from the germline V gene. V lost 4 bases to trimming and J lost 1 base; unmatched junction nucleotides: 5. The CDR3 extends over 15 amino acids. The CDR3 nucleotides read TGTGCCAGCAGCGTTTCAGGGGGTTCCTACAATGAGCAGTTCTTC. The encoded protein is CASSVSGGSYNEQFF.

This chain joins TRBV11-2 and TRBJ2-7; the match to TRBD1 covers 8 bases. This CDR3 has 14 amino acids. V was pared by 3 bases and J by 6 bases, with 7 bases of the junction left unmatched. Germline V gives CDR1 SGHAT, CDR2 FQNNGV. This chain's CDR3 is CASSFRQGLGEQYF. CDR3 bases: TGTGCCAGCAGCTTTCGACAGGGGTTGGGCGAGCAGTACTTC.

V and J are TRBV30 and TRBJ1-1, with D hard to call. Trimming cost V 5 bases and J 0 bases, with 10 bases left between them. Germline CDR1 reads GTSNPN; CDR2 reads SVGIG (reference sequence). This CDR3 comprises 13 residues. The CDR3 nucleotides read TGTGCCTGGTCTCAACATATGAACACTGAAGCTTTCTTT. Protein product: CAWSQHMNTEAFF.

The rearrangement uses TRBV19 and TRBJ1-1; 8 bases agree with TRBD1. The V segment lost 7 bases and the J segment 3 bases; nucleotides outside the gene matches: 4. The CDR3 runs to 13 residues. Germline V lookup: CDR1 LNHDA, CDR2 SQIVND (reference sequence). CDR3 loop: CASTDRVDTEAFF. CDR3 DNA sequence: TGTGCCAGTACGGACAGGGTGGACACTGAAGCTTTCTTT.

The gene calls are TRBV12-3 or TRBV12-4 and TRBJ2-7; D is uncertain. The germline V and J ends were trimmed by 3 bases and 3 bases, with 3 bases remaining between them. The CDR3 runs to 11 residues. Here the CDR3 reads CASSFGYEQYF. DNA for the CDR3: TGTGCCAGCAGTTTCGGCTACGAGCAGTACTTC.

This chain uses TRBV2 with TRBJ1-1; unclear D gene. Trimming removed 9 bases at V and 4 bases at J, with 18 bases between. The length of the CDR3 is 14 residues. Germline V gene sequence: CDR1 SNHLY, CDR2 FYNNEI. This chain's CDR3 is CARTDPAGPTEAFF. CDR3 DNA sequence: TGTGCCAGGACCGACCCGGCAGGCCCCACTGAAGCTTTCTTT.

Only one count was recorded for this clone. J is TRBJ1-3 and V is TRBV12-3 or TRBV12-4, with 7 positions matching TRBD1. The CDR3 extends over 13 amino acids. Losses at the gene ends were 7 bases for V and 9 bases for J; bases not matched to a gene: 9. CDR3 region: CASTRQGASTIYF. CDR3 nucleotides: TGTGCCAGCACCAGACAGGGAGCCAGCACCATATATTTT.

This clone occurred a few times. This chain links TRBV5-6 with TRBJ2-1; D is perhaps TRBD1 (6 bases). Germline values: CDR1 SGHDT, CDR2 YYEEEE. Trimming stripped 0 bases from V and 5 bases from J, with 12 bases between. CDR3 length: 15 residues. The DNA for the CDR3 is TGTGCCAGCAGCTTGGTCGGGACATATCACAATGAGCAGTTCTTC. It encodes CASSLVGTYHNEQFF.

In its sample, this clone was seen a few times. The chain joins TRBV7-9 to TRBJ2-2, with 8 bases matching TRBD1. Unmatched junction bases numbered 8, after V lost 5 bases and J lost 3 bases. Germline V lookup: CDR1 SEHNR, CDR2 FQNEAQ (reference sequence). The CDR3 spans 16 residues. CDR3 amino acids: CASSPTDRADTGELFF. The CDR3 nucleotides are TGTGCCAGCAGCCCGACGGACAGGGCAGACACCGGGGAGCTGTTTTTT.

CDR3 nucleotides: TGTGCCAGCTCTGACAGGGTCCGGGGGAACATTCAGTACTTC. Translated: CASSDRVRGNIQYF. The chain employs TRBV5-8 and TRBJ2-4; tentative D call: TRBD1 (7 bases). This CDR3 has 14 amino acids. With 7 bases removed from V and 7 bases from J, the gap between germline ends came to 18 bases. Germline V gene lookup returns CDR1 SGHTS and CDR2 YDEGEE.

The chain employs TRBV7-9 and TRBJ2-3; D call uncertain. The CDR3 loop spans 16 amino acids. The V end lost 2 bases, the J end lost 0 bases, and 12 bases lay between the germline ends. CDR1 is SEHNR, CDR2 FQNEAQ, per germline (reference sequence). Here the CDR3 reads CASSLQSPRSTDTQYF. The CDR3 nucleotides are TGTGCCAGCAGCTTACAGTCTCCCAGAAGCACAGATACGCAGTATTTT.

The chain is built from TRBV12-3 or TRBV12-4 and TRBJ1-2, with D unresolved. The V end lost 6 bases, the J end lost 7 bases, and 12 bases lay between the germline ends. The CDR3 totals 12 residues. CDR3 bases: TGTGCCAGCAGCCTAGCGGGATTTGGCTACACCTTC. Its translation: CASSLAGFGYTF.

CDR3: CASSQVEGLGEKLFF. CDR3 bases: TGTGCCAGCAGCCAAGTAGAAGGACTAGGTGAAAAACTGTTTTTT. The V gene is TRBV3-1 (or the pseudogene TRBV3-2), the J gene TRBJ1-4, with D unresolved. Between the trimmed V and J ends, which lost 1 base and 7 bases, there was a span of 13 bases. The CDR3 loop spans 15 amino acids. Germline V gives CDR1 LGHDT, CDR2 YNNKEL (reference sequence).

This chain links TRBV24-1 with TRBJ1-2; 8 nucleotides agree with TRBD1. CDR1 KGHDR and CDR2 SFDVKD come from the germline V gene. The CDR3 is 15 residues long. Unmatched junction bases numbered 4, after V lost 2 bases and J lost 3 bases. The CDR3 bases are TGTGCCACCAGTGATTCCAGGGGGCTGGACTATGGCTACACCTTC. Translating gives CATSDSRGLDYGYTF.

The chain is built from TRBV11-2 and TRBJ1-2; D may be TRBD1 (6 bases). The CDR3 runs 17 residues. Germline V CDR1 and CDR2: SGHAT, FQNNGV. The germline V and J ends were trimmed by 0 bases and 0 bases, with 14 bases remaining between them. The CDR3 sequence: CASSLDSDRRANYGYTF. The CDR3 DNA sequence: TGTGCCAGCAGCTTAGATAGTGACAGGAGAGCTAACTATGGCTACACCTTC.

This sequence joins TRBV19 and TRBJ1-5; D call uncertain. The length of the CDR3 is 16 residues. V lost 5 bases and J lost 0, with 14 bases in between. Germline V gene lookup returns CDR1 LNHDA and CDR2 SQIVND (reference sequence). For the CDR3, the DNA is TGTGCCAGTAGTTTTCGGGAGGAGTATAGCAATCAGCCCCAGCATTTT. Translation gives CASSFREEYSNQPQHF.

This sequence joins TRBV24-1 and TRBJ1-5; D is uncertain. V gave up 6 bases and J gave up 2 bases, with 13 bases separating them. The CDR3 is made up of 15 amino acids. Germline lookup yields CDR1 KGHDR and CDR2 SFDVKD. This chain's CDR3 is CATSPGNNGNQPQHF. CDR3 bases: TGTGCCACCAGTCCGGGGAATAACGGCAATCAGCCCCAGCATTTT.

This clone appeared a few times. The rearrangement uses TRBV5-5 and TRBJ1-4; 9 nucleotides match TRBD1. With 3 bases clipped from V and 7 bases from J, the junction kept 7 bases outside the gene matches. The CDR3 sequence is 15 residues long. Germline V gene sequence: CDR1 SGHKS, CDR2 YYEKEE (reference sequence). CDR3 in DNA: TGTGCCAGCAGCTCCTCGGACAGGGGTTTTGAAAAACTGTTTTTT. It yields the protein CASSSSDRGFEKLFF.

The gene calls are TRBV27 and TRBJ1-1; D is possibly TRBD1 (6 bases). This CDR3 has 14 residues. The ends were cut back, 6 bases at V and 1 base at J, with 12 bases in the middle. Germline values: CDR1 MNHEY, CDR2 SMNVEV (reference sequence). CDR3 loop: CASRQQGENTEAFF. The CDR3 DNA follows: TGTGCCAGCAGACAACAGGGCGAGAACACTGAAGCTTTCTTT.